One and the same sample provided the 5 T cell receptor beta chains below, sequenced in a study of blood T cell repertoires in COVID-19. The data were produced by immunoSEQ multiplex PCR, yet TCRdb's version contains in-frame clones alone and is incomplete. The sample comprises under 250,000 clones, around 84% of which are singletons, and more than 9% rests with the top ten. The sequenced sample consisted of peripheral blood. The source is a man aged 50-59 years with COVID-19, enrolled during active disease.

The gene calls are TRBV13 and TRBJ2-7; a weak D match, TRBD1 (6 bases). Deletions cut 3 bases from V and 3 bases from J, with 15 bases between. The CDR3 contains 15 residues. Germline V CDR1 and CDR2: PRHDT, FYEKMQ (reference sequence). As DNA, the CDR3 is TGTGCCAGCAGCTTCAAACAGGGAAGTGTCTACGAGCAGTACTTC. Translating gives CASSFKQGSVYEQYF.

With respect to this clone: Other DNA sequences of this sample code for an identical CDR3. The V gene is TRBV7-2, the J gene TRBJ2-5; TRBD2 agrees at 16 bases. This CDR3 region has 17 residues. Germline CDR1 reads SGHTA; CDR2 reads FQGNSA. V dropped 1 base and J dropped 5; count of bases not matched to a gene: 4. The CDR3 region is CASSLGGTSGGAETQYF. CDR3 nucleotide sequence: TGTGCCAGCAGCTTAGGAGGGACTAGCGGGGGGGCGGAGACCCAGTACTTC.

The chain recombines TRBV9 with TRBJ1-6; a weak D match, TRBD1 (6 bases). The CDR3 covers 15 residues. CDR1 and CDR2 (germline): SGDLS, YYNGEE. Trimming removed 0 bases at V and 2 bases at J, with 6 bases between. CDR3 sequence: CASSVAGAYNSPLHF. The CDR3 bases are TGTGCCAGCAGCGTAGCAGGGGCCTATAATTCACCCCTCCACTTT. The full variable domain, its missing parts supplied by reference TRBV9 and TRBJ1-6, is DSGVTQTPKHLITATGQRVTLRCSPRSGDLSVYWYQQSLDQGLQFLIQYYNGEERAKGNILERFSAQQFPDLHSELNLSSLELGDSALYFCASSVAGAYNSPLHFGNGTRLTVT.

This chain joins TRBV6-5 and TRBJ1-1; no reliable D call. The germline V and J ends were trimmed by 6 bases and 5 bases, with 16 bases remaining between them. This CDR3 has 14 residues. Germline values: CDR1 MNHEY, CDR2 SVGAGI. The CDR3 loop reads CASRGDSVRTEAFF. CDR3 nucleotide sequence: TGTGCCAGCAGGGGAGATTCGGTGCGGACTGAAGCTTTCTTT.

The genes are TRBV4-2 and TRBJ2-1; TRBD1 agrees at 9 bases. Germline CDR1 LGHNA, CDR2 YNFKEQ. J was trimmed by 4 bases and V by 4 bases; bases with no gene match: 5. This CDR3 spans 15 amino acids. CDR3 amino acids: CASSPDRGVYNEQFF. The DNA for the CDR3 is TGTGCCAGCAGCCCGGACAGGGGAGTGTACAATGAGCAGTTCTTC.